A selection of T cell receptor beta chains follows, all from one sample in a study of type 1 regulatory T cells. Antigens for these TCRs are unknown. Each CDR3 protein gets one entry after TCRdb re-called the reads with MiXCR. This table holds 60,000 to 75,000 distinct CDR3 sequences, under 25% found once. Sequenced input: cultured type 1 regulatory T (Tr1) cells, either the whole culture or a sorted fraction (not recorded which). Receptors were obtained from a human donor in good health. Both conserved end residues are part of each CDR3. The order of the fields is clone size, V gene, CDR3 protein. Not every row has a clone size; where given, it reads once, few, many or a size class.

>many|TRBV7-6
CASSFAFGETQYF
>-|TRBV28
CASSIGQGSQPQHF
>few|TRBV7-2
CASSPWEGRGDTQYF
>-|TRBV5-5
CASSLGSVPGFPYGYTF
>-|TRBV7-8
CASSMTHTDTQYF
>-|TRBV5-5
CASSLAPLKEQYF
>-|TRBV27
CASSPYFFSASGSYEQFF
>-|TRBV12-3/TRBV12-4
CTSSLARSNSVKKEAFF
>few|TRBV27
CASKGQGNGELFF
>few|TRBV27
CASRRHVLISFPEQFF
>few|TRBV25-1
CASSPRQFNQPQHF
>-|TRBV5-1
CASSPDPGNTEAFF
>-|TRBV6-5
CASSYSIATGDNEQFF
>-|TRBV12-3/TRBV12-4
CASSPRLAGRSTDTQYF
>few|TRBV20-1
CSARIPLSTGLGGYTF
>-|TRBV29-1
CSVALSSGNTIYF
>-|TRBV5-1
CASSLTLAGGMETQYF
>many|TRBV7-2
CASSLSGVGDTQYF
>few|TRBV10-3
CAISDIVGTRSGNTIYF
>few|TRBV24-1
CATSAHDYGYTF
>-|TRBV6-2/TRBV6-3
CASSYFGAGTEAFF
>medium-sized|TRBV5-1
CASSLGIRQGGEQYF
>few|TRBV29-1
CSVFYLARGYNEQFF
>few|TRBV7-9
CASSRVNYGYTF
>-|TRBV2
CASRGTSLDTQYF
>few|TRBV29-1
CSVGLVTDTQYF
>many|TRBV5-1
CASSFDSPSYNEQFF
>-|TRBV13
CASSFGGSRYEQYF
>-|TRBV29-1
CSVEGTGTETQYF
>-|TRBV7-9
CASSQTGTDEDF
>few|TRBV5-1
CASSSTGGRAEMYF
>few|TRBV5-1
CASSFGTSGSSYNEQFF
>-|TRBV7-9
CASSLWEGNEQFF
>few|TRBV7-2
CASSSGQGSQPQHF
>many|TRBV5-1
CASSPGLEKTQYF
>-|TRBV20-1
CSAHRASGSTDTQYF
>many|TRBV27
CASKIAQYNSPLHF
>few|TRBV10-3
CAIGTGPSGNTIYF
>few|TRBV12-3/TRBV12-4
CASSVAGYTEAFF
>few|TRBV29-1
CSVEETENTEAFF
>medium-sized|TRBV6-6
CASSLNREGTQYF
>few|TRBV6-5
CASSTNWDNLNSPLHF
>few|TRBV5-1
CASSARGGQNTEAFF
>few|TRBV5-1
CASRGDRRGLETYEQYF
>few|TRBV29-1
CSVDRALGEGYTF
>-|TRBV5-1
CASSRQFTDTQYF
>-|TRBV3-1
CASSYSGGRYEQYF
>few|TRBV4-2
CASSQYSGASNTGELFF
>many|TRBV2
CASSDTGTVNTEAFF
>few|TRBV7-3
CASSRDYSNTGELFF
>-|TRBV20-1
CSARVPTVGEQYF
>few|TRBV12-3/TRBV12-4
CASWGTVNTEAFF
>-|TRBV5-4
CASSSAKQGTYGYTF